This entry features one T cell receptor beta chain sequence. The antigen is undetermined. Sequencing libraries made from TCR beta cDNA carried unique molecular identifiers. One entry per CDR3 protein, called by TCRdb with MiXCR from the PCR reads. Here the sample spans 150,000 to 200,000 distinct CDR3 sequences, 35% to 40% being singletons. The V segment lost 3 bases and the J segment 5 bases; nucleotides outside the gene matches: 5. The V gene's germline CDR1 is SGHNT and CDR2 YENEEA. This CDR3 is built from 14 residues. The data were obtained in a study of post-analysis software for immune sequencing data. Whole-study findings and limits: Normalized Chao1 diversity was significantly reduced in patients versus controls. Four or five TRBV segments (TRBV5-6, TRBV5-1 and TRBV20-1 among them) occurred more frequently in patients than in controls. F measure clustering grouped samples strongly by preparation batch.

The material sequenced was blood, taken after autologous hematopoietic stem cell transplantation. The rearrangement uses TRBV11-3 and TRBJ2-5, with 8 bases aligning to TRBD2. The receptor was derived from a girl aged 10-17 years with multiple sclerosis. The CDR3 loop reads CASSFGGARETQYF. CDR3 DNA sequence: TGTGCCAGCAGCTTCGGGGGGGCAAGGGAGACCCAGTACTTC.